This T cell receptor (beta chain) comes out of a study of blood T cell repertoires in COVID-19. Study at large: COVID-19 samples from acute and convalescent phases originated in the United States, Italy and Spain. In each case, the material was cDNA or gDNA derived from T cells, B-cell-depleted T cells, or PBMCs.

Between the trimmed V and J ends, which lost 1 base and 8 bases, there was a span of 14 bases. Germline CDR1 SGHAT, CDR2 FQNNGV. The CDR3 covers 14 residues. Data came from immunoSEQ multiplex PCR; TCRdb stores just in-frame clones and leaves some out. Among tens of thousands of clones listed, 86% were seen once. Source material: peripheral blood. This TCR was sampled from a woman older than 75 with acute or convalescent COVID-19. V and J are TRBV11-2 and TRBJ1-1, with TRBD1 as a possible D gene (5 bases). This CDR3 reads CASSLAPGPGEAFF. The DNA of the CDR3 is TGTGCCAGCAGCTTAGCTCCAGGGCCAGGGGAAGCTTTCTTT.